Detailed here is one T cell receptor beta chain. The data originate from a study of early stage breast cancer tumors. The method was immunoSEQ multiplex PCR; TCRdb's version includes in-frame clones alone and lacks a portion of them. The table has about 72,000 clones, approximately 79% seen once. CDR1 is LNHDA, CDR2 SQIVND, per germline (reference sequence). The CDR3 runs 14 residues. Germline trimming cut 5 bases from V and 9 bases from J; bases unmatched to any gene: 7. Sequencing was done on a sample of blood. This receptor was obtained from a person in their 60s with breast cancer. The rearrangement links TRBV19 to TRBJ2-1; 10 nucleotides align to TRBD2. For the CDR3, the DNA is TGTGCCAGTAGTGTAGCGGGAGGAGGTTTTGAGCAGTTCTTC. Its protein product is CASSVAGGGFEQFF. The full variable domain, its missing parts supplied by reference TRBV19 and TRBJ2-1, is DGGITQSPKYLFRKEGQNVTLSCEQNLNHDAMYWYRQDPGQGLRLIYYSQIVNDFQKGDIAEGYSVSREKKESFPLTVTSAQKNPTAFYLCASSVAGGGFEQFFGPGTRLTVL.